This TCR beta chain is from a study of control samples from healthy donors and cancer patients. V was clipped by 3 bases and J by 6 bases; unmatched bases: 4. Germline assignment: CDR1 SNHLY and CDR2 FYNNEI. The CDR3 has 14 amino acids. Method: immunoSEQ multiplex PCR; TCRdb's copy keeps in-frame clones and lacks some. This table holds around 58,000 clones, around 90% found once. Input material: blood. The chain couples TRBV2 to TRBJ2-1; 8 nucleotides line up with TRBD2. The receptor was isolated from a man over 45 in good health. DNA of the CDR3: TGTGCCAGCAGTGATACTAGCGGCCTCAATGAGCAGTTCTTC. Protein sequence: CASSDTSGLNEQFF.